The rows below give T cell receptor beta chains drawn from one sample of a study of cytomegalovirus exposure and HLA in healthy donors. Sequencing used immunoSEQ multiplex PCR; TCRdb keeps in-frame clones, though not all of them. The table lists 180,000 or so clones, almost 80% of them singletons, with 11% to 15% in the top ten. The sample taken for sequencing was PBMCs. Receptors were obtained from a man aged 45-65 years in good health and CMV-seropositive. Both conserved end residues are part of each CDR3. The order of the fields is CDR3 length, D gene, V gene, J gene, clone size, CDR3 DNA, CDR3 protein. A D gene is named only where the DNA matches it firmly. Size values are once, few and many counts, or a class for expanded clones, and some rows have none.

len: 13; d_gene: TRBD1; v_gene: TRBV18; j_gene: TRBJ2-5; abundance: -; CDR3nt: TGTGCCAGCTCAGGACAGGGGGAAGAGACCCAGTACTTC; CDR3aa: CASSGQGEETQYF
len: 14; d_gene: TRBD1; v_gene: TRBV6-4; j_gene: TRBJ1-1; abundance: -; CDR3nt: TGTGCCAGCAGGGCGGACAGGGCGAACACTGAAGCTTTCTTT; CDR3aa: CASRADRANTEAFF
len: 19; d_gene: TRBD1; v_gene: TRBV11-2; j_gene: TRBJ2-1; abundance: -; CDR3nt: TGTGCCAGCAGCTTATTCGGTTTGGTCGGGCAGGGGGCCGTCAATGAGCAGTTCTTC; CDR3aa: CASSLFGLVGQGAVNEQFF
len: 12; d_gene: -; v_gene: TRBV7-3; j_gene: TRBJ2-2; abundance: -; CDR3nt: TGTGCCAGCAGCTCGCGTACCGGGGAGCTGTTTTTT; CDR3aa: CASSSRTGELFF
len: 12; d_gene: -; v_gene: TRBV28; j_gene: TRBJ1-2; abundance: few; CDR3nt: TGTGCCAGCAGTTCGACATCCTATGGCTACACCTTC; CDR3aa: CASSSTSYGYTF
len: 14; d_gene: TRBD1; v_gene: TRBV6-4; j_gene: TRBJ2-1; abundance: -; CDR3nt: TGTGCCAGCAGTCCGAGGGACAGATACAATGAGCAGTTCTTC; CDR3aa: CASSPRDRYNEQFF
len: 16; d_gene: -; v_gene: TRBV6-6; j_gene: TRBJ2-1; abundance: -; CDR3nt: TGTGCCAGCAGTACGACCTTGGAGGTTAACTACAATGAGCAGTTCTTC; CDR3aa: CASSTTLEVNYNEQFF
len: 17; d_gene: -; v_gene: TRBV27; j_gene: TRBJ1-1; abundance: once; CDR3nt: TGTGCCAGCAGTTTTGGGGGGGCGAGGAGAGTGGGAACTGAAGCTTTCTTT; CDR3aa: CASSFGGARRVGTEAFF
len: 14; d_gene: -; v_gene: TRBV28; j_gene: TRBJ2-7; abundance: -; CDR3nt: TGTGCCAGCAGTTTCTCGAGGAGAAGTTACGAGCAGTACTTC; CDR3aa: CASSFSRRSYEQYF
len: 18; d_gene: -; v_gene: TRBV12-2; j_gene: TRBJ2-3; abundance: -; CDR3nt: TGTGTAAGTCGCTTAGCCGTTTTGGCGGGGGGGCAGACAGATACGCAGTATTTT; CDR3aa: CVSRLAVLAGGQTDTQYF
len: 14; d_gene: TRBD1; v_gene: TRBV7-9; j_gene: TRBJ1-1; abundance: -; CDR3nt: TGTGCCAGCAGCACCTGGGACAGGGGCACTGAAGCTTTCTTT; CDR3aa: CASSTWDRGTEAFF
len: 15; d_gene: -; v_gene: TRBV7-2; j_gene: TRBJ2-1; abundance: once; CDR3nt: TGTGCCAGCAGCTTAGTGTGGGAAGGGAGCAATGAGCAGTTCTTC; CDR3aa: CASSLVWEGSNEQFF
len: 14; d_gene: TRBD1; v_gene: TRBV5-6; j_gene: TRBJ2-7; abundance: -; CDR3nt: TGTGCCAGCAGCTTCGGGACAGGGTCCCACGAGCAGTACTTC; CDR3aa: CASSFGTGSHEQYF
len: 16; d_gene: -; v_gene: TRBV18; j_gene: TRBJ1-1; abundance: -; CDR3nt: TGTGCCAGCTCACCCTCCAGCGTGAATCTGAACACTGAAGCTTTCTTT; CDR3aa: CASSPSSVNLNTEAFF
len: 16; d_gene: TRBD1; v_gene: TRBV4-3; j_gene: TRBJ1-4; abundance: few; CDR3nt: TGCGCCAGCAGCCAGGCCGACAGGGCTTATAATGAAAAACTGTTTTTT; CDR3aa: CASSQADRAYNEKLFF